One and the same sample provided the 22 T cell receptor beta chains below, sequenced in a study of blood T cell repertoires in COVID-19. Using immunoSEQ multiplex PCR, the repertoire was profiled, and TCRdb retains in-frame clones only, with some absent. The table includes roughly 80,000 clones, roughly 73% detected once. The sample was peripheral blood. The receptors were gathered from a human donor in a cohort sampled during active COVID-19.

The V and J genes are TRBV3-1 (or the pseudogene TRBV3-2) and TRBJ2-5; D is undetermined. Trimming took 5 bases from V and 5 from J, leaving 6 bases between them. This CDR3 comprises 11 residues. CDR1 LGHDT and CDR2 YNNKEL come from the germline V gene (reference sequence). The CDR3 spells CASSLRETQYF. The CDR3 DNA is TGTGCCAGCAGCTTACGGGAGACCCAGTACTTC.

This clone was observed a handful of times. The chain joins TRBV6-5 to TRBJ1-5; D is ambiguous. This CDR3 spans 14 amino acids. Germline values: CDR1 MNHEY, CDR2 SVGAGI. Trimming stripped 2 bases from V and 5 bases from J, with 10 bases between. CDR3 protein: CASSYDGKYQPQHF. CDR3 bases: TGTGCCAGCAGTTACGACGGGAAGTATCAGCCCCAGCATTTT.

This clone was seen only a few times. The CDR3 nucleotides read TGTGCCAGCAGCTTAAGACAGGGAATGGACACTGAAGCTTTCTTT. Translation: CASSLRQGMDTEAFF. J is TRBJ1-1 and V is TRBV7-9, with TRBD1 matching over 7 bases. Unmatched junction bases numbered 6, after V lost 2 bases and J lost 3 bases. The CDR3 runs 15 residues. Germline CDR1 SEHNR, CDR2 FQNEAQ (reference sequence).

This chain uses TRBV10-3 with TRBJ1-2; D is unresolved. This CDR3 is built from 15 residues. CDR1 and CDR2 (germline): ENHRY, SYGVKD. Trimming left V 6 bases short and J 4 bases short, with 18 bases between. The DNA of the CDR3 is TGTGCCATCAGGGCCCTGCAGGAGGGAATCTATGGCTACACCTTC. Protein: CAIRALQEGIYGYTF.

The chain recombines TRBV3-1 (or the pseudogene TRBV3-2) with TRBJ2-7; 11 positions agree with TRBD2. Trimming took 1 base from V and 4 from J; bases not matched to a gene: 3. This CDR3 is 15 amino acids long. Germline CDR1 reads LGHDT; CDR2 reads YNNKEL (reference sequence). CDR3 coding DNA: TGTGCCAGCAGCCAAGCGGGACTAGCGGAATACGAGCAGTACTTC. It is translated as CASSQAGLAEYEQYF.

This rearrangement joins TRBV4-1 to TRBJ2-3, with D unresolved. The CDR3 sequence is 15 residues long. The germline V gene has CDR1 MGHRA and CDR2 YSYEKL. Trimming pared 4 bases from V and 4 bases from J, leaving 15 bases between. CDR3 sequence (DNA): TGCGCCAGCAGCCGCGACACAGTAATCGCAGATACGCAGTATTTT. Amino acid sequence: CASSRDTVIADTQYF.

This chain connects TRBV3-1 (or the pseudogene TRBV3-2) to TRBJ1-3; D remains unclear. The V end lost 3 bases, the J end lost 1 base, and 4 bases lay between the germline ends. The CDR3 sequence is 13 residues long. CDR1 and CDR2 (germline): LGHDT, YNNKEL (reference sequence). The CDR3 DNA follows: TGTGCCAGCAGCCACGGGTCTGGAAACACCATATATTTT. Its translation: CASSHGSGNTIYF.

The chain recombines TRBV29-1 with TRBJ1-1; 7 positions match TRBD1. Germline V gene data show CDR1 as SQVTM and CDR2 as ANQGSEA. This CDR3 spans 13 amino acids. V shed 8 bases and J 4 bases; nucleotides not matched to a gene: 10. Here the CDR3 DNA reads TGCAGCTCCCGGCGGCCAGGGGGCACTGAAGCTTTCTTT. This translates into CSSRRPGGTEAFF.

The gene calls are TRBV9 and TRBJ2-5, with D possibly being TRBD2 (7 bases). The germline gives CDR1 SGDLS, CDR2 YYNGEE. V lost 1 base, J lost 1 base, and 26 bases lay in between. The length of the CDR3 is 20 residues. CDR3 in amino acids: CASSVKGGVPLADFQETQYF. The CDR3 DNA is TGTGCCAGCAGCGTAAAGGGGGGTGTACCTCTAGCGGATTTCCAAGAGACCCAGTACTTC.

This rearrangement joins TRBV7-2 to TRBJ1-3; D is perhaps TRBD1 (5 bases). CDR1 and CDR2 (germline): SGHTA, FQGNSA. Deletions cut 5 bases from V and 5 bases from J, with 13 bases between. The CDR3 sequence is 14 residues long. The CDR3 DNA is TGTGCCAGCAGCCCCCAGGGTAGTAGAAACACCATATATTTT. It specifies CASSPQGSRNTIYF.

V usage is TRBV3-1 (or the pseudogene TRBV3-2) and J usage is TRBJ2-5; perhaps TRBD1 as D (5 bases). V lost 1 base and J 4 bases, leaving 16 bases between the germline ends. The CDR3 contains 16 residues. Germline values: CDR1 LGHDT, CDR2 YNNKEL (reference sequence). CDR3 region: CASSQGTPGLGETQYF. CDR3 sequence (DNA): TGTGCCAGCAGCCAAGGTACCCCAGGGCTTGGAGAGACCCAGTACTTC.

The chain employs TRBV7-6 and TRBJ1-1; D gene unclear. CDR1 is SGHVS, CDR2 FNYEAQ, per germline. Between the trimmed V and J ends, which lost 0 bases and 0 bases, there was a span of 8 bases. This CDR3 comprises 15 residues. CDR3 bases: TGTGCCAGCAGCTTAGCTCCACAGTTGAACACTGAAGCTTTCTTT. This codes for CASSLAPQLNTEAFF.

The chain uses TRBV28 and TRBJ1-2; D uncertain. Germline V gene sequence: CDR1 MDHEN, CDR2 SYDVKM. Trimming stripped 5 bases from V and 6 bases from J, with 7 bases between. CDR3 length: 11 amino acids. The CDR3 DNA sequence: TGTGCCAGCAGTCCCCTTGATGGCTACACCTTC. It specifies CASSPLDGYTF.

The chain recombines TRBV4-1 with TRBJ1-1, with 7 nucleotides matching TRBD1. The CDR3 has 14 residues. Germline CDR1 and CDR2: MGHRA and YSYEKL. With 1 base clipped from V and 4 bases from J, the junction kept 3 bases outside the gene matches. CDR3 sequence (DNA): TGCGCCAGCAGCCAAGGACAGGGTAGCACTGAAGCTTTCTTT. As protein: CASSQGQGSTEAFF.

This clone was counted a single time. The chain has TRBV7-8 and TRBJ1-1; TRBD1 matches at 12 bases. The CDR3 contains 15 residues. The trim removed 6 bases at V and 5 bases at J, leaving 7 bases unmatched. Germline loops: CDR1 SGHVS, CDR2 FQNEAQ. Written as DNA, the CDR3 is TGTGCCAGCAGTTTGCGGGACAGGGGGCTTACTGAAGCTTTCTTT. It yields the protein CASSLRDRGLTEAFF.

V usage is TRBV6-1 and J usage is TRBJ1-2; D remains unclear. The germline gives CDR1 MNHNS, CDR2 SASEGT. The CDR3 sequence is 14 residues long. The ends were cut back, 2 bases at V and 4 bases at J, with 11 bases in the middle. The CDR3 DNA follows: TGTGCCAGCAGTGAATTGGGCATGACCTATGGCTACACCTTC. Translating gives CASSELGMTYGYTF.

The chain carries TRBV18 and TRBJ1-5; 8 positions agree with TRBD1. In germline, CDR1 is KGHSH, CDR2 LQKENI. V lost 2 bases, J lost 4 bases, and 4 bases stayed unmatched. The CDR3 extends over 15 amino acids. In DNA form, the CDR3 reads TGTGCCAGCTCACCAGACAGGGGTGGGAATCAGCCCCAGCATTTT. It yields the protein CASSPDRGGNQPQHF.

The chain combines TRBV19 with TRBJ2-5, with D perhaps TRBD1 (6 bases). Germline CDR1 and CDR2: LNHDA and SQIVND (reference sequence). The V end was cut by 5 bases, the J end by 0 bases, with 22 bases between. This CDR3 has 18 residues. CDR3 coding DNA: TGTGCCAGTAGTTCGCTCCCCTGGACAGAACCGTACCAAGAGACCCAGTACTTC. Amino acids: CASSSLPWTEPYQETQYF.

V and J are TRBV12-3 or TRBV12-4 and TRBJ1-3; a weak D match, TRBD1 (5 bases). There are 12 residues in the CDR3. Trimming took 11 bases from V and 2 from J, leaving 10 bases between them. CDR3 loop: CAGAGPGNTIYF. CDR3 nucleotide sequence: TGTGCCGGGGCGGGGCCTGGAAACACCATATATTTT.

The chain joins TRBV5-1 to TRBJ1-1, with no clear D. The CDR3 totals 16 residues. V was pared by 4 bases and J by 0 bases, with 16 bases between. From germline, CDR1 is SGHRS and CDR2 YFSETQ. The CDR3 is CASSPRVDGLNTEAFF. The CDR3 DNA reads TGCGCCAGCAGCCCTCGGGTTGACGGGTTGAACACTGAAGCTTTCTTT.

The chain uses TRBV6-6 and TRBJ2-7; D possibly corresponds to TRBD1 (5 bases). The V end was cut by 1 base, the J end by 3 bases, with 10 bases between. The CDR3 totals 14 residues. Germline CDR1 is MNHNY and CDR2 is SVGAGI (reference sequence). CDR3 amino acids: CASSYWGGDYEQYF. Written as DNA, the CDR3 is TGTGCCAGCAGTTACTGGGGCGGAGACTACGAGCAGTACTTC.

CDR3 loop: CASSSLSGVKNEKLFF. CDR3 nucleotides: TGTGCCAGTAGTTCTCTCTCAGGGGTCAAGAATGAAAAACTGTTTTTT. The chain couples TRBV19 to TRBJ1-4; weak D call: TRBD1 (6 bases). Trimming took off 5 bases at V and 5 bases at J, with 18 bases between the two ends. The CDR3 spans 16 residues. Germline values: CDR1 LNHDA, CDR2 SQIVND (reference sequence). Full variable domain (remainder filled in from reference TRBV19 and TRBJ1-4): DGGITQSPKYLFRKEGQNVTLSCEQNLNHDAMYWYRQDPGQGLRLIYYSQIVNDFQKGDIAEGYSVSREKKESFPLTVTSAQKNPTAFYLCASSSLSGVKNEKLFFGSGTQLSVL.